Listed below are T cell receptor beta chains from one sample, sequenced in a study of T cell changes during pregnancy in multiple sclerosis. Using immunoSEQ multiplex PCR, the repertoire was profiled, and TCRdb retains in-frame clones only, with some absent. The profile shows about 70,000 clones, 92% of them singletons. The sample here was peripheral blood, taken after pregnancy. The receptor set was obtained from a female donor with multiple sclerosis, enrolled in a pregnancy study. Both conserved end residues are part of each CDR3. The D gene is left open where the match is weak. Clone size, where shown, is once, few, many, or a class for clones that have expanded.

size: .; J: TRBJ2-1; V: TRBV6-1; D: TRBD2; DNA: TGTGCCAGCAGTGAACTTTGGGTAGCGGGAAGTGAGCAGTTCTTC; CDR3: CASSELWVAGSEQFF
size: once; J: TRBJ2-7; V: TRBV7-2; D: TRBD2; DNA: TGTGCCAGCAGCTTAGCGCGGACTAGCGGGATCTACGAGCAGTACTTC; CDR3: CASSLARTSGIYEQYF
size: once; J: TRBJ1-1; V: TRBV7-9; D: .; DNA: TGTGCCAGCAGCCCAGGAGGAGGGGTGAACACTGAAGCTTTCTTT; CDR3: CASSPGGGVNTEAFF
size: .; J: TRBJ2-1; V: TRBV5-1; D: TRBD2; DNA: TGCGCCAGCAGCCAAGGGACTAGCGGTACCAATGAGCAGTTCTTC; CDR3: CASSQGTSGTNEQFF
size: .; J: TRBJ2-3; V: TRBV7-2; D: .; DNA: TGTGCCAGCAGCTGGCGACCCGGGACAGATACGCAGTATTTT; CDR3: CASSWRPGTDTQYF
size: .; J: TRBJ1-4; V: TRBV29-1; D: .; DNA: TGCAGCGTGGGGGGACGGGGGGAAAAACTGTTTTTT; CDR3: CSVGGRGEKLFF
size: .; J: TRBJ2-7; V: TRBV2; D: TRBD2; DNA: TGTGCCAGCAGTGACTGGGAAAGCGGGAGATCCTACGAGCAGTACTTC; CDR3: CASSDWESGRSYEQYF
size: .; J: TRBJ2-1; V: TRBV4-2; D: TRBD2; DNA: TGTGCCAGCAGCCAAGATGTAGCGGGAGGGTACAATGAGCAGTTCTTC; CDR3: CASSQDVAGGYNEQFF
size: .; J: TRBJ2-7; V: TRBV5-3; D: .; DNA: TGTGCCAGAAGCTTGGCAAGTAGTAACGAAGCCCACGAGCAGTACTTC; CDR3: CARSLASSNEAHEQYF
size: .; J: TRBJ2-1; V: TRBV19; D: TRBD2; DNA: TGTGCCAGTAGTGTTATAGCGGGCGGGGATTACAATGAGCAGTTCTTC; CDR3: CASSVIAGGDYNEQFF
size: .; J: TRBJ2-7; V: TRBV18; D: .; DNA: TGTGCCAGCTCACCAGAGGCAGGGGTTGTGTACGAGCAGTACTTC; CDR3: CASSPEAGVVYEQYF
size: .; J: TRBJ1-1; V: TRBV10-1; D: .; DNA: TGCGCCAGCAGACAGCTCATGAACACTGAAGCTTTCTTT; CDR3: CASRQLMNTEAFF
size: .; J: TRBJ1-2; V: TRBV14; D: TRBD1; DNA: TGTGCCAGCAGCCGAGGGACAGACTATGGCTACACCTTC; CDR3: CASSRGTDYGYTF
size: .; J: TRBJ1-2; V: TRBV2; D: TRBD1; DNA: TGTGCCAGCAGTAGGGACAGGGGGACCCAGGACGGGAGCTACACCTTC; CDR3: CASSRDRGTQDGSYTF
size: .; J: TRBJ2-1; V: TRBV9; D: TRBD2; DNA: TGTGCCAGCCGGGGACTAGCGGGAATGAATGAGCAGTTCTTC; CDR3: CASRGLAGMNEQFF
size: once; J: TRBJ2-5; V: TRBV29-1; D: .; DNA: TGCAGCGTTATGGAGGGGTTGGAGACCCAGTACTTC; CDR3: CSVMEGLETQYF
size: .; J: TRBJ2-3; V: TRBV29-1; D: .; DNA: TGCAGCGTTGAGCGGGGAGATAGGACAGATACGCAGTATTTT; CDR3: CSVERGDRTDTQYF
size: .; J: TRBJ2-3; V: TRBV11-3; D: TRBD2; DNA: TGTGCCAGCAGCTTAGGCGGGAGACGGTCAGATACGCAGTATTTT; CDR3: CASSLGGRRSDTQYF
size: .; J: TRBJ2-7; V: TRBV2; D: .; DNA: TGTGCCAGCAGTCCCTACTACGAGCAGTACTTC; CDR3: CASSPYYEQYF
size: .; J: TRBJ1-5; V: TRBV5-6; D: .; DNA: TGTGCCAGCAGCCGCACAGGGTCTTCCCACCAGCCCCAGCATTTT; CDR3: CASSRTGSSHQPQHF
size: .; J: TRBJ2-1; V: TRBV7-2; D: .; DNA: TGTGCCAGCAGCTTAGCGTACTACAATGAGCAGTTCTTC; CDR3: CASSLAYYNEQFF
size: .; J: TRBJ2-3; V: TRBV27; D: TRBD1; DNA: TGTGCCAGCAGTTTGTCAGGACAGGGCATCACAGATACGCAGTATTTT; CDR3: CASSLSGQGITDTQYF
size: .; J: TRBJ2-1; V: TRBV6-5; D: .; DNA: TGTGCCAGCAGTAACCACCGGGACAATGAGCAGTTCTTC; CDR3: CASSNHRDNEQFF
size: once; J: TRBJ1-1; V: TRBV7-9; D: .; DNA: TGTGCCAGCAGCCTCGGGGAAGACACTGAAGCTTTCTTT; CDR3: CASSLGEDTEAFF
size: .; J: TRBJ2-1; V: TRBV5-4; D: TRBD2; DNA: TGTGCCAGCTCTAGCGGGAGTATTCCTGACAATGAGCAGTTCTTC; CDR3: CASSSGSIPDNEQFF
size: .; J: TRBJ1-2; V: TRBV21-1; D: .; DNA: TGTGCCAGCAGCGAACAGGGGAACTATGGCTACACCTTC; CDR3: CASSEQGNYGYTF
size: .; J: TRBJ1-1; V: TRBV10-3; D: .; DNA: TGTGCCATCAGTGAAGGACGGGGGTTGCCGAACACTGAAGCTTTCTTT; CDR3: CAISEGRGLPNTEAFF
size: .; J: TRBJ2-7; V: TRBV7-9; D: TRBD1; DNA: TGTGCCAGCAGCCCCTCCGGGACAGGGCCAACCTACGAGCAGTACTTC; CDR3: CASSPSGTGPTYEQYF
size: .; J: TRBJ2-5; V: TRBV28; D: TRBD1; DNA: TGTGCCAGCAGGCTGGACAGGGGGTACCAAGAGACCCAGTACTTC; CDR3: CASRLDRGYQETQYF
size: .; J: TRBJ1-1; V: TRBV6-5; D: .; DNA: TGTGCCAGCAGGTCTCAGGGGAGTGGCACTGAAGCTTTCTTT; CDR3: CASRSQGSGTEAFF
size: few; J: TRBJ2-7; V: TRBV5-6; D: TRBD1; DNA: TGTGCCAGCAGCGGGGACAGGGGCCTCGACGAGCAGTACTTC; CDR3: CASSGDRGLDEQYF
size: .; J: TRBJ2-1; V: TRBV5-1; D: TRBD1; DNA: TGCGCCAGCAGCTCGGGACAGGTTGTGAATGAGCAGTTCTTC; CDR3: CASSSGQVVNEQFF
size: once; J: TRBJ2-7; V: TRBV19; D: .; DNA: TGTGCCAGTAGTATTTTCTCAGGGGTGGACTACGAGCAGTACTTC; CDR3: CASSIFSGVDYEQYF
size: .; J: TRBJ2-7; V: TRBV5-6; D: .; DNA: TGTGCCAGCAGCTTTACAGGGACTAACTACGAGCAGTACTTC; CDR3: CASSFTGTNYEQYF
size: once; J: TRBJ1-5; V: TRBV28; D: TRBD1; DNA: TGTGCCAGCAGTTTCCTGCCCTTTGGCGGGACAGGGGTAATCAGGCCCCAGCATTTT; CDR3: CASSFLPFGGTGVIRPQHF
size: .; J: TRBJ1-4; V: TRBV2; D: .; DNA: TGTGCCAGCAGTGAGGGGGGGCAGGCTAATGAAAAACTGTTTTTT; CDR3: CASSEGGQANEKLFF
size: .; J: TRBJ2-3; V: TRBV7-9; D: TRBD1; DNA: TGTGCCAGCAGCCTAGGACAGGGGGGAGCAGATACGCAGTATTTT; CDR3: CASSLGQGGADTQYF
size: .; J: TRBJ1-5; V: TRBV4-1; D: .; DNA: TGCGCCAGCAGCCAAGAGGCTAGGCGGGGGGGCTCAGTAAGCAATCAGCCCCAGCATTTT; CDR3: CASSQEARRGGSVSNQPQHF
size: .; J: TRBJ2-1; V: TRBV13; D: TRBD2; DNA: TGTGCCAGCAGCTTAGAGAGTAGCGGGAACAATGAGCAGTTCTTC; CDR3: CASSLESSGNNEQFF
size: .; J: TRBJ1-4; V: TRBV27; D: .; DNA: TGTGCCAGCAGTCAGCAGGGTGGAACTAATGAAAAACTGTTTTTT; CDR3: CASSQQGGTNEKLFF
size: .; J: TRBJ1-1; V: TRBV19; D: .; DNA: TGTGCCAGTAGTATTTCTGTCCACACTGAAGCTTTCTTT; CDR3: CASSISVHTEAFF
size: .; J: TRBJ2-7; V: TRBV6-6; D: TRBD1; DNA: TGTGCCAGTAGCCAGGGGACAGGGGCCGAGCAGTACTTC; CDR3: CASSQGTGAEQYF
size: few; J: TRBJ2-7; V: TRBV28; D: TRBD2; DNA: TGTGCCAGCAGCCCTCCCCTAGCGGGAGTTTACGAGCAGTACTTC; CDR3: CASSPPLAGVYEQYF
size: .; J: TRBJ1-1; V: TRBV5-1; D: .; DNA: TGCGCCAGCAGCTTGGGTCTCACTGAAGCTTTCTTT; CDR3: CASSLGLTEAFF
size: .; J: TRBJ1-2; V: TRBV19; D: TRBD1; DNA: TGTGCCAGCCGGACTAAGGGGGGACAGATCTATGGCTACACCTTC; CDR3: CASRTKGGQIYGYTF
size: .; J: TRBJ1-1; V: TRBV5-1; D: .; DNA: TGCGCCAGCAGCTTGGACAGGGCGGGAGCTTTCTTT; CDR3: CASSLDRAGAFF
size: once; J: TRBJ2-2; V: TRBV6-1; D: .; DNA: TGTGCTCATAAACAGGGAACCGGGGAGCTGTTTTTT; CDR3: CAHKQGTGELFF
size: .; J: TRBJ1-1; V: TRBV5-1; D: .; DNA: TGCGCCAGCAGCTTACAGGAGGGATTGAACACTGAAGCTTTCTTT; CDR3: CASSLQEGLNTEAFF
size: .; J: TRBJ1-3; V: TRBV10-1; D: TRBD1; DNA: TGCGCCAGCAGTGGCCCAGGCAGGGGGCAAGGAAACACCATATATTTT; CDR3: CASSGPGRGQGNTIYF
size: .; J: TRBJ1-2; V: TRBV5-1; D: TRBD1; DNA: TGCGCCAGCAGCCGGGGGAGCCAGGGGGCATTGATTGGCTACACCTTC; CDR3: CASSRGSQGALIGYTF
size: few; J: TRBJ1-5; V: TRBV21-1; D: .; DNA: TGTGCCAGCAGCCCACACAGGGGGGTCAATCAGCCCCAGCATTTT; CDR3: CASSPHRGVNQPQHF
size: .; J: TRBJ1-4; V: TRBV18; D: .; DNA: TGTGCCAGCTCACCGAGGACAGTCTCAACTAATGAAAAACTGTTTTTT; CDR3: CASSPRTVSTNEKLFF
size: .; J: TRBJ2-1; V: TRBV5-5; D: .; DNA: TGTGCCAGCAGCTTGCGAGATGCGCTGGATGAGCAGTTCTTC; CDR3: CASSLRDALDEQFF
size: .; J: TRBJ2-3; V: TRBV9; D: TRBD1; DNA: TGTGCCAGCAGCGTAGATAGTGACAGGGGGTTGAGAGATACGCAGTATTTT; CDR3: CASSVDSDRGLRDTQYF
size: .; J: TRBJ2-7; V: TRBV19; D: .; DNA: TGTGCCAGTAGTACGAACAGGGTGGGTGAGCAGTACTTC; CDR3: CASSTNRVGEQYF
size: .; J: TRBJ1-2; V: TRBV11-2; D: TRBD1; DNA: TGTGCCAGCAGCTTCGTGGACAGGGTGGATGGCTACACCTTC; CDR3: CASSFVDRVDGYTF
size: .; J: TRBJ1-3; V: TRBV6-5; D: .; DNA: TGTGCCAGCAGTCGATTTATGAGGTCTGGAAACACCATATATTTT; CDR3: CASSRFMRSGNTIYF
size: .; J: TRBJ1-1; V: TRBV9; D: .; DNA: TGTGCCAGCAGCGTTAGGGGACATGAGGGAACTGAAGCTTTCTTT; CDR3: CASSVRGHEGTEAFF
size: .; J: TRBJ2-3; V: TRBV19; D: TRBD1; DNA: TGTGCCAGTAGTCCAGGGGACAGGTTGGGGTGGGATACGCAGTATTTT; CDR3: CASSPGDRLGWDTQYF
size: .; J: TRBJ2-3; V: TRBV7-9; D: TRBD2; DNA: TGTGCCAGCAGCCCGGGGGTAGCGGGATCCACAGATACGCAGTATTTT; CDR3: CASSPGVAGSTDTQYF